Listed below are T cell receptor beta chains from one sample, sequenced in a study of response to subunit inactivated influenza vaccine. One entry per CDR3 protein, called by TCRdb with MiXCR from the RT-PCR reads. The sample consists of fewer than 800,000 distinct CDR3 sequences, roughly 14% of them appearing once. Specimen: PBMCs from blood, collected 11 to 12 days after vaccination. The receptor set was obtained from a middle-aged man who received an inactivated influenza vaccine. CDR3s include the opening cysteine and the closing phenylalanine or tryptophan. The order of the fields is CDR3 DNA, CDR3 protein, V gene, D gene, clone size, J gene. D genes are given only for firm matches. Clone size is shown for a subset of rows, as once, few, many or a class of expanded clone.

cdr3_nt: TGCGCCAGCAGCTCGGGAGGGCCCACCTACAATGAGCAGTTCTTC
cdr3_aa: CASSSGGPTYNEQFF
v_call: TRBV5-1
d_call: TRBD2
clone_size: -
j_call: TRBJ2-1

cdr3_nt: TGTGCCAGCAGTGAAACCTGGGCTACTGGGGCCAACGTCCTGACTTTC
cdr3_aa: CASSETWATGANVLTF
v_call: TRBV6-1
d_call: -
clone_size: -
j_call: TRBJ2-6

cdr3_nt: TGTGCCACCGACTCGGTGCTAGATCCTAATACGCAGTATTTT
cdr3_aa: CATDSVLDPNTQYF
v_call: TRBV12-3/TRBV12-4
d_call: -
clone_size: few
j_call: TRBJ2-3

cdr3_nt: TGCGCCAGCAGCCCAGGGGGCTATGTCAAAAACATTCAGTACTTC
cdr3_aa: CASSPGGYVKNIQYF
v_call: TRBV5-1
d_call: TRBD1
clone_size: few
j_call: TRBJ2-4

cdr3_nt: TGTGCCAGCAGCACACTCGTCGGAGAGACCCAGTACTTC
cdr3_aa: CASSTLVGETQYF
v_call: TRBV7-6
d_call: -
clone_size: few
j_call: TRBJ2-5

cdr3_nt: TGCAGCGTTGGGCCGGGGGCGAACACCGGGGAGCTGTTTTTT
cdr3_aa: CSVGPGANTGELFF
v_call: TRBV29-1
d_call: -
clone_size: -
j_call: TRBJ2-2

cdr3_nt: TGCGCCAGCAGCTTGGCAGGGGGAGCCAACACCGGGGAGCTGTTTTTT
cdr3_aa: CASSLAGGANTGELFF
v_call: TRBV5-1
d_call: TRBD1
clone_size: many
j_call: TRBJ2-2

cdr3_nt: TGTGCCAGCAGCTTAGCGGGGCCTGATCAGCCCCAGCATTTT
cdr3_aa: CASSLAGPDQPQHF
v_call: TRBV7-2
d_call: -
clone_size: -
j_call: TRBJ1-5

cdr3_nt: TGTGCCAGCAGCCAAACCCCCGGAAGCGGGGGGGCCTACGAGCAGTACTTC
cdr3_aa: CASSQTPGSGGAYEQYF
v_call: TRBV13
d_call: TRBD2
clone_size: few
j_call: TRBJ2-7

cdr3_nt: TGCGCCAGCAGCTTGGCAAGGGAATCCTACGAGCAGTACTTC
cdr3_aa: CASSLARESYEQYF
v_call: TRBV5-1
d_call: -
clone_size: few
j_call: TRBJ2-7